This T cell receptor (beta chain) was recorded in a study of T cells in Graves' hyperthyroidism and ophthalmopathy. The CDR3 spans 16 residues. V was shortened by 4 bases and J by 0 bases, with 13 bases between the two germline ends. This clonotype showed up many times. TCR beta CDR3 region amplification was performed from RNA transcripts. HTBI primers were the set used in a first-round RT-PCR of the TCR CDR3. Via MiXCR, TCRdb re-called the multiplex PCR reads, giving one row per CDR3 protein. The sample lists 500,000 to 700,000 distinct CDR3 sequences; over 15% were seen once. Together with thyroid ultrasound, orbital computed tomography, serum thyroxine and TRAb, clinical symptoms were used for diagnoses.

Sequenced: blood. The chain links TRBV12-3 or TRBV12-4 to TRBJ2-1; D gene ambiguous. The receptor was isolated from a woman in her late teens or twenties with Graves' hyperthyroidism. This chain's CDR3 is CASSSKLQGSYNEQFF. The CDR3, as DNA: TGTGCCAGCAGTTCCAAACTACAAGGCTCCTACAATGAGCAGTTCTTC.